A selection of T cell receptor beta chains follows, all from one sample in a study of shared clonotypes between healthy human individuals. Profiling relied on immunoSEQ multiplex PCR, and the TCRdb table lists in-frame clones only, not all of them. The sample consists of about 2.2 million clones, more than 85% of them appearing once. Sequencing input: naive CD8+ T cells from PBMCs. These receptors originate from a man in his late teens or twenties in good health. Some clones in this sample may be carry-over from other donors' samples. CDR3s include the opening cysteine and the closing phenylalanine or tryptophan. The D gene is left open where the match is weak. The size field is filled for only some rows; it gives once, few, many or a size class.

clone_size j_call v_call d_call cdr3_nt cdr3_aa
- TRBJ1-2 TRBV6-5 - TGTGCCAGCAGTTACGATGGGAACGCTAACTATGGCTACACCTTC CASSYDGNANYGYTF
- TRBJ2-7 TRBV19 TRBD2 TGTGCCAGTAGGGTGACGGGACTAGCGGGAAATGGCGTGTACGAGCAGTACTTC CASRVTGLAGNGVYEQYF
- TRBJ2-1 TRBV7-9 - TGTGCCAGCAGCCCCCCCGTTGGGCAGGGGGGAGGTGAGCAGTTCTTC CASSPPVGQGGGEQFF
- TRBJ2-2 TRBV5-8 TRBD1 TGTGCCAGCAGCGACGACAGGGGGGTGAACACCGGGGAGCTGTTTTTT CASSDDRGVNTGELFF
- TRBJ1-5 TRBV5-6 - TGTGCCAGCAGCTTGCAAGGATTCCTTTACAATCAGCCCCAGCATTTT CASSLQGFLYNQPQHF
- TRBJ2-1 TRBV6-5 - TGTGCCAGCAGAGAGGGAGGGGGGAATGAGCAGTTCTTC CASREGGGNEQFF
- TRBJ1-1 TRBV27 TRBD1 TGTGCCAGTGGAATAGTAGGGGGCGCGAACACTGAAGCTTTCTTT CASGIVGGANTEAFF
- TRBJ1-1 TRBV19 - TGTGCCAGTCTCCGAGGGAACACTGAAGCTTTCTTT CASLRGNTEAFF
few TRBJ1-1 TRBV4-1 TRBD1 TGCGCCAGCAGCCAGTCTTACAGGGGATCCACTGAAGCTTTCTTT CASSQSYRGSTEAFF
- TRBJ2-7 TRBV28 TRBD1 TGTGCCAGCAGTTTACTGGGACAGGGTAGCGACGAGCAGTACTTC CASSLLGQGSDEQYF
once TRBJ2-7 TRBV2 - TGTGCCAGCCACCCACCGGAGGGGATCTACGAGCAGTACTTC CASHPPEGIYEQYF
- TRBJ1-4 TRBV18 TRBD1 TGTGCCAGCTCACCCGGGGACAGATCTAATGAAAAACTGTTTTTT CASSPGDRSNEKLFF
once TRBJ2-1 TRBV5-4 - TGTGCCAGCAGCTTGGCTGTCAGGGACTCCTACAATGAGCAGTTCTTC CASSLAVRDSYNEQFF
- TRBJ1-2 TRBV14 - TGTGCCAGCAGCTTTCAGAATTTCTATGGCTACACCTTC CASSFQNFYGYTF
- TRBJ2-5 TRBV7-8 - TGTGCCAGCAGCTTAGCGGGATATGGGGGCCGCGAGACCCAGTACTTC CASSLAGYGGRETQYF
- TRBJ2-1 TRBV30 TRBD2 TGTGCCTGGATGGGATCAAGACTAGCGGGAGATGAGCAGTTCTTC CAWMGSRLAGDEQFF
- TRBJ2-1 TRBV7-3 TRBD2 TGTGCCAGCAGCTCCCGACCGGGGACTAGCGGGAGCTATGAGCAGTTCTTC CASSSRPGTSGSYEQFF
- TRBJ1-5 TRBV19 - TGTGCCAGTAGTATTAGGGACCACAATCAGCCCCAGCATTTT CASSIRDHNQPQHF
- TRBJ1-2 TRBV27 - TGTGCCAGCAGTTTACTCGGGACAAATGGCTACACCTTC CASSLLGTNGYTF
- TRBJ2-1 TRBV19 TRBD2 TGTGCCAGTAGTGCAAGACTAGCGACCCGGGGAGATGAGCAGTTCTTC CASSARLATRGDEQFF
once TRBJ2-3 TRBV27 - TGTGCCAGCAGTCTCCTGACCCTTCTACCCGGCACAGATACGCAGTATTTT CASSLLTLLPGTDTQYF
- TRBJ1-1 TRBV4-2 TRBD1 TGTGCCAGCAGCCGACAGGGCTCCGGAGTGAACACTGAAGCTTTCTTT CASSRQGSGVNTEAFF
- TRBJ2-7 TRBV27 - TGTGCCAGCAGTTTATTGGGGCTTGGCGAGCAGTACTTC CASSLLGLGEQYF
- TRBJ1-5 TRBV2 TRBD1 TGTGCCAGCAGTGTCACAGGGGTCGCGAGCAATCAGCCCCAGCATTTT CASSVTGVASNQPQHF
once TRBJ2-7 TRBV4-3 - TGCGCCAGCAGCCCCGGACACTTCTACGAGCAGTACTTC CASSPGHFYEQYF
- TRBJ2-1 TRBV10-3 - TGTGCCATCAGGGGGGCCGGGACTCGTGGCTCCTACAATGAGCAGTTCTTC CAIRGAGTRGSYNEQFF
- TRBJ2-7 TRBV27 - TGTGCCAGCACTCCCCTAGGCGGCTCCTACGAGCAGTACTTC CASTPLGGSYEQYF
- TRBJ2-1 TRBV5-1 TRBD2 TGCGCCAGCAGCTTGGTCCTAGCGGTCTCCTACAATGAGCAGTTCTTC CASSLVLAVSYNEQFF
- TRBJ2-7 TRBV2 - TGTGCCAGTACATTCCTCCGGGGCTACGAGCAGTACTTC CASTFLRGYEQYF
- TRBJ1-4 TRBV27 - TGTGCCAGCAGTTTATTGGGGTCTAATGAAAAACTGTTTTTT CASSLLGSNEKLFF
- TRBJ2-1 TRBV11-2 TRBD2 TGTGCCAGCAGCGACCCTTGGACTAGCGGGAGGGAGGGCGATGAGCAGTTCTTC CASSDPWTSGREGDEQFF
- TRBJ1-3 TRBV13 - TGTGCCAGCAGCCGTAAGGGGAGGGGAAACACCATATATTTT CASSRKGRGNTIYF
- TRBJ2-7 TRBV19 TRBD2 TGTGCCAGTAGTATAGATCATAGCGGGCCAGTCTACGAGCAGTACTTC CASSIDHSGPVYEQYF
- TRBJ2-2 TRBV30 TRBD1 TGTGCCTGGAATACCGGGACAGAAACCGGGGAGCTGTTTTTT CAWNTGTETGELFF
few TRBJ2-7 TRBV28 - TGTGCCAGCACCCCTACCAACACCTACGAGCAGTACTTC CASTPTNTYEQYF
- TRBJ2-7 TRBV25-1 - TGTGCCAGCAGTGTGGCGTGGGGCCCTGTGGGCGAGCAGTACTTC CASSVAWGPVGEQYF
- TRBJ2-5 TRBV6-5 - TGTGCCAGCAGGCTGACCAAATACCAAGAGACCCAGTACTTC CASRLTKYQETQYF
- TRBJ1-2 TRBV9 TRBD1 TGTGCCAGCAGCGTAGTGCCAACAGGGGCCAACTATGGCTACACCTTC CASSVVPTGANYGYTF
- TRBJ1-1 TRBV28 - TGTGCCAGCAGTTTCAGAACACAGAACACTGAAGCTTTCTTT CASSFRTQNTEAFF
- TRBJ2-2 TRBV29-1 TRBD1 TGCAGCGTTCCTAGGACAGGGTCACGCACCGGGGAGCTGTTTTTT CSVPRTGSRTGELFF
- TRBJ1-1 TRBV2 TRBD1 TGTGCCAGCAGGGATCCGGGACAGAAGAACACTGAAGCTTTCTTT CASRDPGQKNTEAFF
- TRBJ2-2 TRBV27 - TGTGCCAGCAGTTTAGTTTACACCGGGGAGCTGTTTTTT CASSLVYTGELFF
once TRBJ2-7 TRBV4-3 TRBD2 TGCGCCAGCAGCCAAGGGCGGACTAGCGGGAGGGTTAGCGAGCAGTACTTC CASSQGRTSGRVSEQYF
- TRBJ2-1 TRBV14 TRBD2 TGTGCCAGCAGGCCAACCACCGGGCGGACTAGCGGGGGCAATGAGCAGTTCTTC CASRPTTGRTSGGNEQFF
- TRBJ2-7 TRBV5-6 - TGTGCCAGCAGCTATAAGGTGAGGGGCTACGAGCAGTACTTC CASSYKVRGYEQYF
- TRBJ2-1 TRBV6-5 TRBD2 TGTGCCAGCAGCGAGACCAGCGGGAGCAATGAGCAGTTCTTC CASSETSGSNEQFF
- TRBJ2-2 TRBV14 - TGTGCCAGCAGCCAAGGCAGGGGCGGCACCGGGGAGCTGTTTTTT CASSQGRGGTGELFF
- TRBJ1-1 TRBV7-9 TRBD1 TGTGCCAGCAGTAGGCGGGAGGGACAGAGTGAAGGTGAAGCTTTCTTT CASSRREGQSEGEAFF
- TRBJ2-1 TRBV19 TRBD1 TGTGCCACTAGACAGGGTATTGAGCAGTTCTTC CATRQGIEQFF
- TRBJ2-1 TRBV12-5 TRBD2 TGTGCTAGTGGTTTGGTAGGGTTAGCGGGAGCGGGTGAGCAGTTCTTC CASGLVGLAGAGEQFF
- TRBJ2-7 TRBV9 TRBD1 TGTGCCAGCAGCGTTGGGAGTGCGGGACAGGCGTTCTACGAGCAGTACTTC CASSVGSAGQAFYEQYF